These 23 T cell receptor beta chains were all obtained from the same sample, sequenced in a study of human T cells and chemical hapten exposure. TCRdb fed the RACE reads into MiXCR, producing one record per CDR3 protein. The repertoire holds roughly 130,000 distinct CDR3 sequences, more than 7.5% seen once, with 1.5% to 2% in the top ten. Time point reported: healthy volunteer bleed at 2 weeks. Extraction of total RNA was performed on unfractionated whole blood. Sequencing was carried out using whole blood. These receptors all stem from a male donor in good health. Some clones in this sample may be carry-over from other donors' samples.

This clonotype has ten or more counts. The J gene is TRBJ1-1, the V gene TRBV5-1; TRBD1 might be the D (5 bases). The V gene's germline CDR1 is SGHRS and CDR2 YFSETQ. This CDR3 comprises 14 residues. The V end was cut by 4 bases, the J end by 5 bases, with 15 bases between. CDR3 DNA sequence: TGCGCCAGCAGCCGGTCGGCAGGGTTGACTGAAGCTTTCTTT. Translated, it gives CASSRSAGLTEAFF.

This clonotype was seen repeatedly, ten times or more. The V and J genes are TRBV2 and TRBJ1-1; D call uncertain. The length of the CDR3 is 15 residues. The V end was cut by 7 bases, the J end by 2 bases, with 17 bases between. Germline lookup yields CDR1 SNHLY and CDR2 FYNNEI. This CDR3 is CASMTQGRGNTEAFF. In DNA, the CDR3 is TGTGCCAGCATGACCCAAGGGCGGGGAAACACTGAAGCTTTCTTT.

This clonotype was detected ten times or more. The chain recombines TRBV14 with TRBJ2-1; 7 positions agree with TRBD2. CDR3 size: 17 residues. CDR1 and CDR2 from the germline V gene are SGHDN and FVKESK. Trimming at V came to 3 bases and at J to 0 bases, leaving 8 bases not matched to a gene. Written as DNA, the CDR3 is TGTGCCAGCAGCCAGAGTTCCGGCGGGGGCTCCTACAATGAGCAGTTCTTC. This encodes CASSQSSGGGSYNEQFF.

V gene TRBV7-2 combines with J gene TRBJ1-6, with D uncertain. CDR1 SGHTA and CDR2 FQGNSA come from the germline V gene. Trimming removed 2 bases at V and 5 bases at J, with 13 bases between. This CDR3 spans 16 amino acids. DNA of the CDR3: TGTGCCAGCAGCTTAATGTACAGAGCTGATAATTCACCCCTCCACTTT. It encodes CASSLMYRADNSPLHF.

This clonotype was counted at least ten times. This chain connects TRBV29-1 to TRBJ2-1; TRBD1 might be the D (6 bases). Trimming stripped 8 bases from V and 7 bases from J, with 18 bases between. This CDR3 contains 13 residues. Germline CDR1 and CDR2: SQVTM and ANQGSEA. DNA for the CDR3: TGCAGCCCAGAGGGCAGGGGAAAGAATGAGCAGTTCTTC. Its protein is CSPEGRGKNEQFF.

This clonotype was observed at least ten times. The J gene is TRBJ2-1, the V gene TRBV10-3; 7 nucleotides line up with TRBD2. J was trimmed by 3 bases and V by 2 bases; bases with no gene match: 4. Germline assignment: CDR1 ENHRY and CDR2 SYGVKD. This CDR3 is 15 amino acids long. CDR3 sequence (DNA): TGTGCCATCAGTGAGAGGGAGGGCGACTACAATGAGCAGTTCTTC. Amino acids: CAISEREGDYNEQFF.

The chain carries TRBV7-2 and TRBJ2-1, with 9 bases that match TRBD2. Germline V CDR1 and CDR2: SGHTA, FQGNSA. The CDR3 covers 15 residues. Trimming cost V 1 base and J 7 bases; bases outside gene matches: 5. Here the CDR3 reads CASSLVLAGRNEQFF. For the CDR3, the DNA is TGTGCCAGCAGCTTAGTCCTAGCGGGGCGGAATGAGCAGTTCTTC.

This clonotype has ten or more counts. The J gene is TRBJ2-1, the V gene TRBV7-8; D gene uncertain. Germline V gene sequence: CDR1 SGHVS, CDR2 FQNEAQ. Trimming left V 1 base short and J 7 bases short, with 5 bases between. This CDR3 is built from 12 residues. The CDR3 loop reads CASSLGANEQFF. Here the CDR3 DNA reads TGTGCCAGCAGCTTAGGGGCTAATGAGCAGTTCTTC. The whole variable domain, filled in from reference TRBV7-8 and TRBJ2-1, reads GAGVSQSPRYKVAKRGQDVALRCDPISGHVSLFWYQQALGQGPEFLTYFQNEAQLDKSGLPSDRFFAERPEGSVSTLKIQRTQQEDSAVYLCASSLGANEQFFGPGTRLTVL.

As to this clonotype: Being one base from a much bigger clone, this may be a read error. CDR3 sequence reads: CTSSDFLGSQPQHF. CDR3 nucleotides: TGTACCAGCAGTGACTTTTTGGGTTCCCAGCCCCAGCATTTT. The V gene is TRBV6-4, the J gene TRBJ1-5, with D uncertain. From germline, CDR1 is MRHNA and CDR2 SNTAGT. The CDR3 contains 14 residues.

This clonotype was recorded many times. The chain carries TRBV6-1 and TRBJ1-1, with D unresolved. The CDR3 spans 15 residues. V was shortened by 0 bases and J by 5 bases, with 13 bases between the two germline ends. CDR1 MNHNS and CDR2 SASEGT come from the germline V gene. As DNA, the CDR3 is TGTGCCAGCAGTGAAGCGAAGACGGTTAGAACTGAAGCTTTCTTT. Amino acid sequence: CASSEAKTVRTEAFF.

This clonotype was seen more than once but under ten times. This sequence joins TRBV7-9 and TRBJ1-6; D ambiguous. The V gene lost 2 bases and the J gene lost 7 bases, with 9 bases spanning the gap. Germline V CDR1 and CDR2: SEHNR, FQNEAQ (reference sequence). This CDR3 spans 14 amino acids. CDR3 sequence: CASSLILPNSPLHF. CDR3 in DNA: TGTGCCAGCAGCTTAATACTGCCAAATTCACCCCTCCACTTT.

This clonotype occurred a few times. The V gene is TRBV7-6, the J gene TRBJ2-7; D gene unclear. Trimming shortened V by 4 bases and J by 4 bases, and 14 bases separated the two germline ends. Germline V CDR1 and CDR2: SGHVS, FNYEAQ. The CDR3 contains 14 residues. The CDR3 loop is CASSSQFSGYEQYF. CDR3 bases: TGTGCCAGCAGCTCTCAGTTTTCTGGGTACGAGCAGTACTTC.

The chain joins TRBV20-1 to TRBJ1-2; 7 nucleotides agree with TRBD1. Germline V lookup: CDR1 DFQATT, CDR2 SNEGSKA (reference sequence). There are 16 residues in the CDR3. Losses at the gene ends were 3 bases for V and 0 bases for J; bases not matched to a gene: 10. Here the CDR3 reads CSASGTAADANYGYTF. The CDR3 DNA follows: TGCAGTGCTAGTGGGACAGCCGCCGACGCTAACTATGGCTACACCTTC.

The chain is built from TRBV2 and TRBJ2-5; 8 bases are a match to TRBD2. V shed 6 bases, J shed 5 bases, and the junction held 5 bases outside the gene matches. Germline CDR1 and CDR2: SNHLY and FYNNEI. The CDR3 consists of 13 residues. CDR3 amino acids: CASRRTSSETQYF. For the CDR3, the DNA is TGTGCCAGCAGGCGGACTAGCAGCGAGACCCAGTACTTC.

The rearrangement links TRBV11-2 to TRBJ2-5; D might be TRBD2 (5 bases). The length of the CDR3 is 15 residues. The V end was cut by 5 bases, the J end by 5 bases, with 18 bases between. Germline lookup yields CDR1 SGHAT and CDR2 FQNNGV. This CDR3 reads CASSPAGSLAETQYF. The CDR3 DNA follows: TGTGCCAGCAGCCCCGCTGGGAGCTTGGCGGAGACCCAGTACTTC.

This clonotype was seen ten or more times. The rearrangement joins TRBV29-1 to TRBJ2-5; D is ambiguous. This CDR3 region has 12 residues. The germline gives CDR1 SQVTM, CDR2 ANQGSEA. The V end lost 6 bases, the J end lost 1 base, and 9 bases lay between the germline ends. The CDR3 DNA sequence: TGCAGCGTCCGGGCCTCCCAAGAGACCCAGTACTTC. Encoded protein: CSVRASQETQYF. The whole variable domain, filled in from reference TRBV29-1 and TRBJ2-5, reads SAVISQKPSRDICQRGTSLTIQCQVDSQVTMMFWYRQQPGQSLTLIATANQGSEATYESGFVIDKFPISRPNLTFSTLTVSNMSPEDSSIYLCSVRASQETQYFGPGTRLLVL.

This clonotype showed up many times. The chain joins TRBV11-3 to TRBJ2-2, with 7 bases identical to TRBD1. The CDR3 runs to 16 residues. Losses at the gene ends were 4 bases for V and 1 base for J; bases not matched to a gene: 6. Germline loops: CDR1 SGHNT, CDR2 YENEEA. The CDR3 loop is CASSSSGTVNTGELFF. The CDR3 DNA is TGTGCCAGCAGCTCCTCCGGGACAGTGAACACCGGGGAGCTGTTTTTT.

This clonotype was recorded a few times. J is TRBJ2-2 and V is TRBV7-9; D gene unclear. The germline V gene has CDR1 SEHNR and CDR2 FQNEAQ (reference sequence). V was clipped by 5 bases and J by 12 bases, with 10 bases between them. CDR3 length equals 11 residues. Here the CDR3 DNA reads TGTGCCAGCAGCCGGAGCAGTAAGCTGTTTTTT. Amino acids: CASSRSSKLFF.

This clonotype was recorded a few times. J is TRBJ2-2 and V is TRBV6-2 or TRBV6-3; D is possibly TRBD1 (6 bases). This CDR3 comprises 15 residues. V lost 2 bases and J lost 0, with 7 bases in between. Germline assignment: CDR1 MNHEY and CDR2 SVGEGT. The CDR3 nucleotides are TGTGCCAGCAGTTACAACAGGGCGAACACCGGGGAGCTGTTTTTT. This sequence encodes CASSYNRANTGELFF.

The chain joins TRBV3-1 to TRBJ2-7, with D possibly being TRBD2 (6 bases). The CDR3 covers 17 residues. Germline assignment: CDR1 LGHDT and CDR2 YNNKEL (reference sequence). Trimming left V 0 bases short and J 2 bases short, with 17 bases between. The CDR3 bases are TGTGCCAGCAGCCAAGATATCTCCTTGGGCGGGGCCTACGAGCAGTACTTC. Translation gives CASSQDISLGGAYEQYF.

This clonotype occurred a few times. J is TRBJ1-1 and V is TRBV5-1; 7 nucleotides match TRBD1. The germline gives CDR1 SGHRS, CDR2 YFSETQ. The J segment lost 3 bases and the V segment lost 4 bases, leaving 6 bases of the junction unmatched. This CDR3 has 14 residues. CDR3 loop: CASSPTGDYTEAFF. Here the CDR3 DNA reads TGCGCCAGCAGCCCTACAGGGGATTACACTGAAGCTTTCTTT.

V and J are TRBV14 and TRBJ2-6; a possible D gene is TRBD2 (5 bases). This CDR3 spans 18 amino acids. The germline gives CDR1 SGHDN, CDR2 FVKESK. V was cut by 4 bases and J by 7 bases, with 23 bases left in between. The DNA of the CDR3 is TGTGCCAGCAGCCCCGATAACCTAGCTTCCCTTGCTGCCAACGTCCTGACTTTC. This codes for CASSPDNLASLAANVLTF.

The chain is built from TRBV4-1 and TRBJ1-6; possibly TRBD1 for D (6 bases). Trimming shortened V by 0 bases and J by 0 bases, and 15 bases separated the two germline ends. CDR1 is MGHRA and CDR2 is YSYEKL in the germline V gene. This CDR3 has 19 amino acids. CDR3 in amino acids: CASSQESWPGDSYNSPLHF. Here the CDR3 DNA reads TGCGCCAGCAGCCAAGAAAGTTGGCCAGGGGACTCCTATAATTCACCCCTCCACTTT.